This T cell receptor (beta chain) was observed in a study of T cells after somatic rescue of genetic block. The table came from immunoSEQ multiplex PCR; TCRdb's copy has only in-frame clones and leaves some out. Of approximately 88,000 clones in the sample, around 90% were seen once. The CDR3 is 16 residues long. After removal of 5 bases from V and 1 base from J, the junction contained 7 bases not matched to a gene. The germline gives CDR1 SGHNT, CDR2 YENEEA. The chain carries TRBV11-3 and TRBJ2-5, with 10 bases lining up with TRBD2. This sequence was found in a woman aged 18 to 35. Sequencing was performed on peripheral blood mononuclear cells (PBMCs). CDR3 residues: CASSAELAGIQETQYF. The CDR3 DNA is TGTGCCAGCAGCGCCGAACTAGCGGGAATCCAAGAGACCCAGTACTTC. The variable domain in full, completed from reference TRBV11-3 and TRBJ2-5, reads EAGVVQSPRYKIIEKKQPVAFWCNPISGHNTLYWYLQNLGQGPELLIRYENEEAVDDSQLPKDRFSAERLKGVDSTLKIQPAELGDSAVYLCASSAELAGIQETQYFGPGTRLLVL.